The present T cell receptor (beta chain) was sequenced within a study of blood T cell repertoires in COVID-19. Study summary: PBMCs, B-cell-depleted T cells, or T cells were the source of the cDNA or gDNA that made up the material.

Here immunoSEQ multiplex PCR was the method, and the copy in TCRdb shows in-frame clones only, minus some. Of fewer than 35,000 clones in the sample, roughly nine tenths are singletons; the top ten hold around 4.6%. This clone appeared a single time. The origin of this receptor is a man aged 65 to 79 with active COVID-19. The sample taken for sequencing was peripheral blood.

The CDR3 DNA reads as TGTGCCAGCAGCCAAGACTCGCCGCGGAACACCGACTATGGCTACACCTTC. Amino acid sequence: CASSQDSPRNTDYGYTF. This chain joins TRBV4-2 and TRBJ1-2; D is undetermined. In germline, CDR1 is LGHNA, CDR2 YNFKEQ. This CDR3 is 17 amino acids long. V dropped 0 bases and J dropped 3 bases, with 17 bases sitting between them.